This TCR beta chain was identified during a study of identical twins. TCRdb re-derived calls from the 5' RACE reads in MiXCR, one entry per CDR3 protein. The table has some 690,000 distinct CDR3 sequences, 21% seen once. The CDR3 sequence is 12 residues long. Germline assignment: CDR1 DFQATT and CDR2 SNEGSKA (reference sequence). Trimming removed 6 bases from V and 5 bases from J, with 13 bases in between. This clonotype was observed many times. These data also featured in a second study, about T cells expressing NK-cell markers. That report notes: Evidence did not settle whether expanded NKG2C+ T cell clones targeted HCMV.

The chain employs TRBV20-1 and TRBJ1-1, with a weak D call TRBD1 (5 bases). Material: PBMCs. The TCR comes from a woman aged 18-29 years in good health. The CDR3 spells CSARDLGTEAFF. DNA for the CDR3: TGCAGTGCCCGGGACTTGGGAACTGAAGCTTTCTTT.